This entry lists 23 T cell receptor beta chains sequenced from one sample in a study of spatial heterogeneity in lung cancer. TCRdb ran MiXCR on the 5' RACE reads and lists one entry per CDR3 protein. The sample holds roughly 2,600 distinct CDR3 sequences, less than 14% seen once. No antigens are known for them. Time point specified: sample taken at primary tumor resection. General observations from the study: The number of expanded tumor alpha and beta chains correlated with mutation number.

The specimen comprised lung tumor tissue, sampled at surgery. These receptors originate from a male donor with early-stage non-small cell lung cancer.

In its sample, this clonotype is medium-sized. This beta chain is an unintended read in a library built for alpha chains; its size means little. The chain links TRBV18 to TRBJ2-7; no clear D gene. This CDR3 contains 15 residues. The V and J ends lost 3 bases and 4 bases respectively, with 16 bases between them. Germline V gene data show CDR1 as KGHSH and CDR2 as LQKENI. The chain's CDR3 is CASSPVDGFVYEQYF. In DNA form, the CDR3 reads TGTGCCAGCTCACCGGTCGACGGCTTTGTGTACGAGCAGTACTTC.

This clonotype is deemed medium-sized. Because this beta chain is a stray read in a library intended to capture alpha chains, its abundance should not be given much weight. V is TRBV28 and J is TRBJ1-3; D is perhaps TRBD1 (6 bases). The CDR3 contains 14 residues. Germline lookup yields CDR1 MDHEN and CDR2 SYDVKM. V dropped 7 bases and J dropped 5 bases, with 15 bases sitting between them. CDR3 sequence reads: CASTPAGHRNTIYF. The CDR3 DNA is TGTGCCAGCACCCCGGCGGGACACCGAAACACCATATATTTT.

In its sample, this clonotype ranks as medium-sized. This beta chain was picked up by a library intended for alpha chains and is off target, so its count carries little meaning. The chain couples TRBV29-1 to TRBJ2-5, with 9 bases aligning to TRBD1. This CDR3 contains 15 residues. Per germline, CDR1 SQVTM and CDR2 ANQGSEA. V shed 3 bases, J shed 1 base, and the junction held 6 bases outside the gene matches. The CDR3 protein is CSVDFWGQGQETQYF. Written as DNA, the CDR3 is TGCAGCGTTGATTTTTGGGGACAGGGCCAAGAGACCCAGTACTTC.

By frequency in the sample, this clonotype is medium-sized. This beta chain is an off-target read within a library intended for alpha chains, so its frequency means little. The chain is built from TRBV28 and TRBJ2-7, with D unresolved. This CDR3 is 12 amino acids long. Germline lookup yields CDR1 MDHEN and CDR2 SYDVKM. The V end was cut by 5 bases, the J end by 11 bases, with 16 bases between. In nucleotides, the CDR3 is TGTGCCAGCAGTCCGTCGCCCCTGCGAAAGTACTTC. Translation: CASSPSPLRKYF.

This clonotype is termed medium-sized. The library was prepared for alpha chains; this beta chain is a stray read, so its frequency means little. The rearrangement links TRBV7-9 to TRBJ2-7; D is possibly TRBD2 (6 bases). V was clipped by 5 bases and J by 2 bases, with 13 bases between them. Germline V gives CDR1 SEHNR, CDR2 FQNEAQ (reference sequence). This CDR3 region has 14 residues. The CDR3 loop is CASSPRDWTYEQYF. The CDR3 coding sequence is TGTGCCAGCAGCCCCCGGGACTGGACCTACGAGCAGTACTTC.

Comment on this clonotype: Being off target in a library aimed at alpha chains, this beta chain has a size of little meaning. The rearrangement joins TRBV19 to TRBJ1-5, with a tentative D call TRBD1 (5 bases). This CDR3 spans 16 amino acids. Germline V lookup: CDR1 LNHDA, CDR2 SQIVND (reference sequence). V was trimmed by 8 bases and J by 2 bases, leaving 19 bases between them. The CDR3 protein is CASWAVGGKGNQPQHF. CDR3 bases: TGTGCCAGTTGGGCCGTCGGGGGGAAGGGCAATCAGCCCCAGCATTTT.

On this clonotype: Because this beta chain is a stray read in a library intended to capture alpha chains, its abundance should not be given much weight. The chain carries TRBV20-1 and TRBJ2-3, with 10 bases fitting TRBD2. This CDR3 comprises 14 residues. Germline V gene data show CDR1 as DFQATT and CDR2 as SNEGSKA (reference sequence). V lost 2 bases to trimming and J lost 6 bases; unmatched junction nucleotides: 5. CDR3 DNA sequence: TGCAGTGCTAGAAAGTTACTAGCGGGGGATACGCAGTATTTT. This gives the protein CSARKLLAGDTQYF.

This clonotype was observed a handful of times. The library was prepared for alpha chains; this beta chain is a stray read, so its frequency means little. The chain uses TRBV19 and TRBJ2-7; D call uncertain. This CDR3 is 12 amino acids long. In germline, CDR1 is LNHDA, CDR2 SQIVND (reference sequence). V was clipped by 4 bases and J by 5 bases, with 9 bases between them. The CDR3 loop reads CASSTPPHEQYF. CDR3 in DNA: TGTGCCAGTAGTACCCCGCCCCACGAGCAGTACTTC.

This clonotype is classed as medium-sized. This beta chain is an off-target read within a library intended for alpha chains, so its frequency means little. The V gene is TRBV7-2, the J gene TRBJ2-4; 8 bases line up with TRBD1. In germline, CDR1 is SGHTA, CDR2 FQGNSA. Trimming at V came to 5 bases and at J to 2 bases, leaving 11 bases not matched to a gene. The CDR3 is 17 residues long. The CDR3 sequence: CASSRIWGQATKNIQYF. CDR3 in DNA: TGTGCCAGCAGCCGAATCTGGGGACAGGCGACCAAAAACATTCAGTACTTC.

This clonotype is medium-sized (0.01 to 0.1%) within its sample. Since it is a stray read in a library aimed at alpha chains, this beta chain has a size that is not meaningful. The chain links TRBV7-9 to TRBJ2-3; 12 positions agree with TRBD2. This CDR3 spans 16 amino acids. V shed 5 bases, J shed 2 bases, and the junction held 5 bases outside the gene matches. Germline-derived CDR1 and CDR2 are SEHNR and FQNEAQ (reference sequence). The CDR3 DNA reads as TGTGCCAGCAGCCGACGGACTAGCGGGGCCACAGATACGCAGTATTTT. Its translation is CASSRRTSGATDTQYF.

This clonotype is categorized as medium-sized. The library was built for alpha chains, so this beta chain is an off-target read and its size means little. This chain links TRBV14 with TRBJ1-4; no reliable D call. The germline gives CDR1 SGHDN, CDR2 FVKESK. Trimming cost V 0 bases and J 4 bases, with 12 bases left between them. The CDR3 extends over 16 amino acids. The CDR3 DNA is TGTGCCAGCAGCCAAGATCAAGGCAAAATTAATGAAAAACTGTTTTTT. Protein sequence: CASSQDQGKINEKLFF.

In this sample, this clonotype is medium-sized. For a library built for alpha chains, this beta chain is a stray read; little rests on its size. The J gene is TRBJ2-4, the V gene TRBV6-5, with D perhaps being TRBD1 or TRBD2 (6 bases each). Germline-derived CDR1 and CDR2 are MNHEY and SVGAGI. The V gene lost 6 bases and the J gene lost 2 bases, with 17 bases spanning the gap. The CDR3 has 16 amino acids. CDR3 amino acids: CASRTRDGGSKNIQYF. DNA of the CDR3: TGTGCCAGCAGGACTAGGGACGGGGGCTCCAAAAACATTCAGTACTTC.

This clonotype is medium-sized by share. This beta chain is an unintended read in a library built for alpha chains; its size means little. This chain connects TRBV6-1 to TRBJ2-2; D is uncertain. Trimming removed 2 bases at V and 5 bases at J, with 6 bases between. The CDR3 length is 13 residues. Germline V gene sequence: CDR1 MNHNS, CDR2 SASEGT. CDR3 bases: TGTGCCAGCAGTGAAACGAGGACCGGGGAGCTGTTTTTT. Translating it yields CASSETRTGELFF.

Judged by abundance, this clonotype is medium-sized. A library prepared for alpha chains yielded this beta chain as an off-target read; its size is of little meaning. The V call is TRBV7-9, the J call TRBJ2-5, with D possibly TRBD2 on 6 matching bases. The V and J ends lost 5 bases and 3 bases respectively, with 19 bases between them. Germline V gene lookup returns CDR1 SEHNR and CDR2 FQNEAQ (reference sequence). The CDR3 contains 16 residues. The CDR3 DNA reads TGTGCCAGCAGCCTAGTATCGGGGCGGGGCAAAGAGACCCAGTACTTC. Residues: CASSLVSGRGKETQYF.

As concerns this clonotype: Because this beta chain is a stray read in a library intended to capture alpha chains, its abundance should not be given much weight. V gene TRBV5-1 combines with J gene TRBJ2-1, with D perhaps matching TRBD1 or TRBD2 (6 bases each). CDR1 SGHRS and CDR2 YFSETQ come from the germline V gene. V gave up 4 bases and J gave up 6 bases, with 17 bases separating them. The CDR3 covers 15 residues. The CDR3 region is CASSPSTGRINEQFF. Written as DNA, the CDR3 is TGCGCCAGCAGCCCCAGTACAGGGAGGATCAATGAGCAGTTCTTC.

This clonotype counts as large. This beta chain lies outside the target of a library built for alpha chains; its clone size means little. The chain combines TRBV20-1 with TRBJ2-4; TRBD1 might be the D (6 bases). V was pared by 0 bases and J by 2 bases, with 20 bases between. The germline V gene encodes CDR1 DFQATT and CDR2 SNEGSKA (reference sequence). This CDR3 spans 18 amino acids. CDR3 sequence: CSARDLAAQGKTKNIQYF. CDR3 nucleotide sequence: TGCAGTGCTAGAGATTTGGCGGCGCAGGGGAAAACCAAAAACATTCAGTACTTC.

In its sample, this clonotype ranks as medium-sized. This beta chain represents an off-target read in a library built for alpha chains; its size is of limited meaning. The chain's CDR3 is CAIGSGTGLSGANVLTF. The CDR3 DNA reads TGTGCCATCGGTTCCGGGACAGGCCTCTCTGGGGCCAACGTCCTGACTTTC. The J gene is TRBJ2-6, the V gene TRBV10-3; 8 bases fit TRBD1. V was pared by 8 bases and J by 0 bases, with 9 bases of the junction left unmatched. This CDR3 has 17 residues. CDR1 and CDR2 (germline): ENHRY, SYGVKD.

This clonotype is medium-sized within its sample. With the library built for alpha chains, this beta chain is off target and its frequency is not meaningful. The chain is built from TRBV27 and TRBJ2-7, with D tentatively TRBD2 (7 bases). Germline V gives CDR1 MNHEY, CDR2 SMNVEV (reference sequence). The CDR3 sequence is 14 residues long. Deletions cut 7 bases from V and 5 bases from J, with 18 bases between. CDR3 sequence reads: CASMAGAGLNEQYF. DNA of the CDR3: TGTGCCAGCATGGCGGGGGCAGGGTTAAACGAGCAGTACTTC.

By frequency in the sample, this clonotype is medium-sized. The library was built for alpha chains, so this beta chain is an off-target read and its size means little. The chain joins TRBV5-5 to TRBJ1-6, with 8 bases aligning to TRBD1. V lost 4 bases, J lost 7 bases, and 7 bases stayed unmatched. Germline V gene data show CDR1 as SGHKS and CDR2 as YYEKEE (reference sequence). The CDR3 is made up of 15 amino acids. This chain's CDR3 is CASSPAGTGNSPLHF. In nucleotides, the CDR3 is TGTGCCAGCAGCCCGGCCGGGACAGGAAATTCACCCCTCCACTTT. The full variable domain, its missing parts supplied by reference TRBV5-5 and TRBJ1-6, is DAGVTQSPTHLIKTRGQQVTLRCSPISGHKSVSWYQQVLGQGPQFIFQYYEKEERGRGNFPDRFSARQFPNYSSELNVNALLLGDSALYLCASSPAGTGNSPLHFGNGTRLTVT.

This clonotype is termed medium-sized. A library prepared for alpha chains yielded this beta chain as an off-target read; its size is of little meaning. The chain carries TRBV7-2 and TRBJ1-5; TRBD1 is a possible D gene (5 bases). The CDR3 is 16 amino acids. Germline-derived CDR1 and CDR2 are SGHTA and FQGNSA. V was pared by 1 base and J by 2 bases, with 12 bases between. CDR3 sequence: CASSLGVGVGNQPQHF. CDR3 coding DNA: TGTGCCAGCAGCTTAGGTGTAGGGGTTGGCAATCAGCCCCAGCATTTT.

Concerning this clonotype itself: Little can be read into the size of this beta chain, an off-target read in a library designed for alpha chains. The chain links TRBV19 to TRBJ1-1; 9 positions match TRBD1. CDR1 is LNHDA and CDR2 is SQIVND in the germline V gene (reference sequence). The CDR3 extends over 14 amino acids. V dropped 4 bases and J dropped 3; count of bases not matched to a gene: 3. CDR3 sequence: CASSNRGQDTEAFF. The CDR3 coding sequence is TGTGCCAGTAGTAACAGGGGGCAGGACACTGAAGCTTTCTTT.

This clonotype is large (0.1 to 1%). The library was designed around alpha chains, so this beta chain is a stray read whose abundance carries little weight. This chain uses TRBV28 with TRBJ2-7, with a tentative D call TRBD1 (5 bases). The V gene lost 3 bases and the J gene lost 0 bases, with 12 bases spanning the gap. CDR1 MDHEN and CDR2 SYDVKM come from the germline V gene. CDR3 length equals 15 residues. The CDR3 region is CASSFGRAPSYEQYF. The CDR3 DNA is TGTGCCAGCAGTTTCGGCAGGGCCCCCTCCTACGAGCAGTACTTC.

The table lists this clonotype with many counts. The library was prepared for alpha chains; this beta chain is a stray read, so its frequency means little. The genes are TRBV20-1 and TRBJ2-1; 8 bases map to TRBD1. Germline assignment: CDR1 DFQATT and CDR2 SNEGSKA (reference sequence). The CDR3 has 16 residues. The J segment lost 0 bases and the V segment lost 4 bases, leaving 8 bases of the junction unmatched. Here the CDR3 reads CSATRTGRSSYNEQFF. The CDR3 coding sequence is TGCAGTGCTACCCGGACAGGGAGAAGCTCCTACAATGAGCAGTTCTTC.